These 21 T cell receptor beta chains share one sample of origin, sequenced in a study of STAT3 mutations in large granular lymphocyte leukemia. Whole-study results and caveats: In T-cell large granular lymphocyte leukemia, about half of patients showed multiple immunodominant subclonotypes.

Generated by immunoSEQ multiplex PCR, the TCRdb table keeps only in-frame clones and is missing some. Of 8,500 to 11,000 clones in the sample, nearly 90% were seen once. Antigen specificity for these receptors is unknown. Sequencing used peripheral blood mononuclear cells. Every receptor here comes from a man in his sixties with T-cell large granular lymphocyte leukemia. Some clones in this sample may be carry-over from other donors' samples.

The V and J genes are TRBV27 and TRBJ2-7; 8 bases are shared with TRBD2. V was pared by 4 bases and J by 2 bases, with 7 bases of the junction left unmatched. The CDR3 sequence is 15 residues long. Germline V gene sequence: CDR1 MNHEY, CDR2 SMNVEV (reference sequence). The CDR3 region has the DNA TGTGCCAGCAGTTCAGCCCCGGGAGGGCCCTACGAGCAGTACTTC. Amino acids: CASSSAPGGPYEQYF.

The rearrangement uses TRBV28 and TRBJ2-5, with unresolved D. Germline lookup yields CDR1 MDHEN and CDR2 SYDVKM. The CDR3 contains 16 residues. Trimming removed 1 base from V and 5 bases from J, with 17 bases in between. CDR3 region: CASSLFPTPPQETQYF. The DNA of the CDR3 is TGTGCCAGCAGTTTATTTCCGACACCTCCCCAGGAGACCCAGTACTTC.

The rearrangement joins TRBV19 to TRBJ1-5; D perhaps matches TRBD1 (6 bases). Germline V gives CDR1 LNHDA, CDR2 SQIVND (reference sequence). V lost 3 bases and J 8 bases, leaving 26 bases between the germline ends. The CDR3 runs 18 residues. The CDR3 sequence: CASSIGEGVFGAVEPQHF. In nucleotides, the CDR3 is TGTGCCAGTAGTATCGGTGAGGGGGTTTTCGGGGCGGTGGAGCCCCAGCATTTT.

This clone appeared once. The V gene is TRBV4-3, the J gene TRBJ2-4, with no clear D. The length of the CDR3 is 16 residues. CDR1 is LGHNA, CDR2 YSLEER, per germline. V shed 0 bases and J shed 1 base, with 10 bases lying between them. DNA of the CDR3: TGCGCCAGCAGCCAAGAAGGTAGCCTGGCCAAAAACATTCAGTACTTC. Translating it yields CASSQEGSLAKNIQYF.

The V call is TRBV7-9, the J call TRBJ2-1; 9 bases match TRBD1. V lost 5 bases, J lost 6 bases, and 8 bases stayed unmatched. The CDR3 runs 15 residues. Germline V gene lookup returns CDR1 SEHNR and CDR2 FQNEAQ (reference sequence). CDR3 sequence (DNA): TGTGCCAGCAGCCCCCGGGACAGGGATATCAATGAGCAGTTCTTC. Encoded protein: CASSPRDRDINEQFF. The variable domain in full, with the rest retrieved from reference TRBV7-9 and TRBJ2-1, is DTGVSQNPRHKITKRGQNVTFRCDPISEHNRLYWYRQTLGQGPEFLTYFQNEAQLEKSRLLSDRFSAERPKGSFSTLEIQRTEQGDSAMYLCASSPRDRDINEQFFGPGTRLTVL.

CDR3 loop: CASSIQSKADTQYF. The CDR3, as DNA: TGTGCCAGTAGTATTCAGTCAAAGGCAGATACGCAGTATTTT. The V call is TRBV19, the J call TRBJ2-3; no reliable D call. Germline assignment: CDR1 LNHDA and CDR2 SQIVND (reference sequence). CDR3 size: 14 residues. V was trimmed by 3 bases and J by 4 bases, leaving 11 bases between them.

The chain is built from TRBV2 and TRBJ2-5; D might be TRBD1 (6 bases). V lost 2 bases to trimming and J lost 5 bases, with 15 bases between them. The V gene's germline CDR1 is SNHLY and CDR2 FYNNEI. This CDR3 has 15 residues. CDR3 amino acids: CASSEQGRTSETQYF. The CDR3 DNA sequence: TGTGCCAGCAGTGAACAGGGGAGAACCTCCGAGACCCAGTACTTC.

This clone appeared a few times. V usage is TRBV27 and J usage is TRBJ2-7; 11 bases map to TRBD2. V lost 3 bases, J lost 0 bases, and 1 base stayed unmatched. Germline CDR1 is MNHEY and CDR2 is SMNVEV (reference sequence). This CDR3 has 15 amino acids. This CDR3 is CASSLGTSGSYEQYF. CDR3 nucleotide sequence: TGTGCCAGCAGTTTGGGGACTAGCGGCTCCTACGAGCAGTACTTC.

The table lists this clone with a few counts. This rearrangement joins TRBV9 to TRBJ2-3, with D perhaps matching TRBD2 (6 bases). V dropped 4 bases and J dropped 0 bases, with 9 bases sitting between them. The V gene's germline CDR1 is SGDLS and CDR2 YYNGEE. This CDR3 comprises 14 residues. The CDR3, as DNA: TGTGCCAGCAGCACTAGCCCAAGCACAGATACGCAGTATTTT. This codes for CASSTSPSTDTQYF.

V is TRBV7-8 and J is TRBJ1-1; possibly TRBD1 for D (5 bases). The V gene's germline CDR1 is SGHVS and CDR2 FQNEAQ. With 5 bases removed from V and 8 bases from J, the gap between germline ends came to 9 bases. This CDR3 has 11 amino acids. CDR3 sequence reads: CASSLGQEAFF. The CDR3 nucleotides read TGTGCCAGCAGCCTTGGACAAGAAGCTTTCTTT.

The J gene is TRBJ2-7, the V gene TRBV5-8; TRBD1 is a possible D gene (6 bases). Germline V gene sequence: CDR1 SGHTS, CDR2 YDEGEE. This CDR3 has 13 amino acids. Trimming stripped 4 bases from V and 3 bases from J, with 11 bases between. This chain's CDR3 is CASSPRGYYEQYF. For the CDR3, the DNA is TGTGCCAGCAGCCCGAGGGGGTACTACGAGCAGTACTTC.

This chain uses TRBV18 with TRBJ2-7; D not certain. This CDR3 contains 13 residues. From germline, CDR1 is KGHSH and CDR2 LQKENI. Trimming shortened V by 3 bases and J by 1 base, and 7 bases separated the two germline ends. The chain's CDR3 is CASSPPGSYEQYF. The CDR3 DNA reads as TGTGCCAGCTCACCTCCCGGATCCTACGAGCAGTACTTC.

This clone was detected only a few times. V and J are TRBV19 and TRBJ2-5, with TRBD1 matching 11 bases. Germline V gene data show CDR1 as LNHDA and CDR2 as SQIVND (reference sequence). V shed 0 bases, J shed 1 base, and the junction held 4 bases outside the gene matches. The CDR3 consists of 17 residues. The CDR3 region is CASSIDRGTGGQETQYF. DNA for the CDR3: TGTGCCAGTAGTATAGATCGCGGGACAGGGGGCCAAGAGACCCAGTACTTC.

This chain links TRBV10-3 with TRBJ2-2, with 11 bases matching TRBD2. In germline, CDR1 is ENHRY, CDR2 SYGVKD. This CDR3 is built from 18 residues. With V trimmed by 6 bases and J by 2 bases, 11 bases remained unmatched. This CDR3 reads CAISPTGTSGPNTGELFF. In DNA, the CDR3 is TGTGCCATCAGCCCAACCGGGACTAGCGGACCTAACACCGGGGAGCTGTTTTTT.

The chain employs TRBV5-6 and TRBJ1-4; a possible D gene is TRBD1 (6 bases). Germline-derived CDR1 and CDR2 are SGHDT and YYEEEE. The CDR3 loop spans 15 amino acids. Trimming shortened V by 0 bases and J by 8 bases, and 14 bases separated the two germline ends. CDR3 DNA: TGTGCCAGCAGCTTGGGGTCCCGGACAGACGAAAAACTGTTTTTT. This translates into CASSLGSRTDEKLFF.

In this sample, this clone turned up once. V gene TRBV21-1 combines with J gene TRBJ1-1; the D call TRBD1 from the table was never checked on the DNA. TRBV21-1 is marked as a pseudogene. This CDR3 spans 18 amino acids. The CDR3 DNA reads TGTGCCAGCACAGGAAGAAGAACGGCCCTCAGAATGAACACTGAAGCTTTCTTT. It specifies CASTGRRTALRMNTEAFF.

This clone was picked up one time. The CDR3: CASSFSPVGGKETQYF. The DNA of the CDR3 is TGTGCCAGCAGCTTCTCACCAGTAGGGGGCAAGGAGACCCAGTACTTC. This chain joins TRBV5-6 and TRBJ2-5; 7 bases match TRBD1. With V trimmed by 2 bases and J by 5 bases, 12 bases remained unmatched. The V gene's germline CDR1 is SGHDT and CDR2 YYEEEE. The CDR3 has 16 residues.

V gene TRBV5-6 combines with J gene TRBJ2-3, with 9 nucleotides matching TRBD1. The CDR3 extends over 14 amino acids. In germline, CDR1 is SGHDT, CDR2 YYEEEE. With V trimmed by 7 bases and J by 4 bases, 7 bases remained unmatched. CDR3 nucleotides: TGTGCCAGCCGGGGGACAGGGATTTCAGATACGCAGTATTTT. It is translated as CASRGTGISDTQYF.

The chain links TRBV6-1 to TRBJ1-5, with TRBD1 matching 12 bases. Trimming at V came to 3 bases and at J to 5 bases, leaving 8 bases not matched to a gene. Looked up from germline, CDR1 is MNHNS and CDR2 is SASEGT. The CDR3 spans 17 residues. The CDR3 reads CASSDGTGGAGDQPQHF. CDR3 nucleotide sequence: TGTGCCAGCAGTGATGGGACAGGGGGCGCGGGGGATCAGCCCCAGCATTTT.

The rearrangement joins TRBV5-1 to TRBJ1-2, with D perhaps TRBD1 (5 bases). Germline lookup yields CDR1 SGHRS and CDR2 YFSETQ. CDR3 length equals 15 residues. The V end was cut by 0 bases, the J end by 1 base, with 10 bases between. CDR3 DNA sequence: TGCGCCAGCAGCTTGGAGGGACGGGATAACTATGGCTACACCTTC. It yields the protein CASSLEGRDNYGYTF.

The V and J genes are TRBV6-5 and TRBJ2-7; 9 bases map to TRBD1. Germline assignment: CDR1 MNHEY and CDR2 SVGAGI. V dropped 8 bases and J dropped 5; count of bases not matched to a gene: 4. This CDR3 is built from 12 residues. This CDR3 is CASGQGRNEQYF. DNA of the CDR3: TGTGCCAGCGGACAGGGGAGGAACGAGCAGTACTTC.